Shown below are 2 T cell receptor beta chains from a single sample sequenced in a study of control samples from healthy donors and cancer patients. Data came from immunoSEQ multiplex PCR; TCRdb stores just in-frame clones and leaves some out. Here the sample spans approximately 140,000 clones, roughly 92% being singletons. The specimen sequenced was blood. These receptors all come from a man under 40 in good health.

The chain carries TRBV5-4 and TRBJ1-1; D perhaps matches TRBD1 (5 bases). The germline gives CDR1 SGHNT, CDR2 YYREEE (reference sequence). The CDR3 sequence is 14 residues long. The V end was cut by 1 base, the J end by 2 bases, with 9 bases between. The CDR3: CASSLQGQNTEAFF. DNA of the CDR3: TGTGCCAGCAGCTTGCAGGGTCAAAACACTGAAGCTTTCTTT.

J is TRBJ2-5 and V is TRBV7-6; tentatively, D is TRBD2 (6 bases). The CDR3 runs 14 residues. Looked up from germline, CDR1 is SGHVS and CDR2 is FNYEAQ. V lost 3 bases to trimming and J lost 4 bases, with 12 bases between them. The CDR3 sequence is CASSFSGEVETQYF. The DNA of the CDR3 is TGTGCCAGCAGCTTTAGCGGAGAGGTAGAGACCCAGTACTTC.